Detailed here is one TCR beta chain. Which antigen it targets is not known. Nothing much larger sits one base from this clone, and base qualities are not available. The CDR3 numbers 15 residues from cysteine through phenylalanine. Only the CDR3 DNA stays, 45 bases, in frame from base 1. From a lookup of the germline V gene, CDR1 and CDR2 are MDHEN and SYDVKM. The V end loses 3 bases and the J end loses 2 bases, and a stretch of 11 bases separates them. These data come from a study of CD8 T cells in ankylosing spondylitis (dated 2017 in TCRdb). Regarding the complete study: To find TCR variants linked to disease, the study profiled T cell receptor beta repertoires in ankylosing spondylitis patients and healthy donors. In total, the full study cohort was made up of nearly 110 healthy donors and about two dozen ankylosing spondylitis patients. Peripheral blood samples were taken, and synovial fluid was additionally collected from ankylosing spondylitis patients. What the research found in general, with its limitations: Some TCR beta motif variants had previously been reported in synovial fluid and blood of reactive arthritis patients, which suggested common disease-initiation mechanisms. A TCR beta motif made up of roughly eight highly homologous amino acid variants appeared to be characteristic of blood from ankylosing spondylitis patients. According to the report, matched synovial fluid samples from ankylosing spondylitis patients were significantly enriched for the disease-linked clones. The disease-linked clones showed a CD8+ phenotype and occurred at relatively low frequencies in peripheral blood.

The instrument was an Illumina HiSeq 2500. Quantitative 5'-RACE with molecular barcodes was used to prepare TCR beta libraries. For the original study's pipeline: To identify disease-linked TCR variants, a new computational method was used, one built on a probabilistic model of VDJ rearrangement. TCRdb passed the public sequencing reads through fastp at Q25 and MiXCR, retaining productive beta sequences. Rows are unified per CDR3 protein, each entry keeping the most common DNA and genes. For this entry, the V and J calls and clone size follow TCRdb and not the study's own pipeline. A total of almost 250,000 distinct CDR3 sequences appear in this sample, 32% of them only once. About 4% of the sample goes to the ten largest clones.

This TCR was sampled from a male donor with ankylosing spondylitis or in good health (not recorded which). The chain couples TRBV28 to TRBJ1-5; a confident D gene designation cannot be given. Input material: blood, either unsorted or a sorted T cell fraction (not recorded which). CDR3 reads: CASSLSGSGNQPQHF. The sequenced DNA: TGTGCCAGCAGTTTGAGTGGCAGCGGCAATCAGCCCCAGCATTTT.